This entry features one TCR beta chain sequence. Germline is not matched at one junction end, which may reflect a read error. This CDR3 comprises 13 residues. The germline CDR1 and CDR2 sequences are LNHNV and YYDKDF (reference sequence). This sample is drawn from a study of T-cell reconstitution after alpha-beta-depleted transplantation in children. A TCRbeta library incorporating unique molecular identifiers was prepared. TCRdb redid the calling of the PCR reads with MiXCR, one entry per CDR3 protein. The table has 250,000 to 350,000 distinct CDR3 sequences, 9.9% seen once; the top ten hold over 9%.

The origin of this receptor is a human donor who donated a stem cell graft to a child with SCID. This specimen was PBMCs from the stem cell graft donor, taken from the stem cell graft. The rearrangement links TRBV15 to TRBJ2-2; the D call may be TRBD1 or TRBD2 (5 bases each). CDR3: CATRRGETGELFF. CDR3 sequence (DNA): TGTGCCACCAGGAGAGGGGAAACCGGGGAGCTGTTTTTT. Using reference TRBV15 and TRBJ2-2 for the parts outside the CDR3, the full variable domain is DAMVIQNPRYQVTQFGKPVTLSCSQTLNHNVMYWYQQKSSQAPKLLFHYYDKDFNNEADTPDNFQSRRPNTSFCFLDIRSPGLGDTAMYLCATRRGETGELFFGEGSRLTVL.